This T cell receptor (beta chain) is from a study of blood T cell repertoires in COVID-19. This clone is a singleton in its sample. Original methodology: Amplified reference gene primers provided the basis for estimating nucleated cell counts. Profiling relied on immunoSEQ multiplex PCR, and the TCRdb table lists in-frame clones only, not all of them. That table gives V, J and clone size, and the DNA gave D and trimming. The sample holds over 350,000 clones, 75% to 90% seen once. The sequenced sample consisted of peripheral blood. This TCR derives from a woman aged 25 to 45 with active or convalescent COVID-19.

The CDR3 DNA sequence: TGTGCCAGTAGTATCTTTAGCGGGGGGGCCTCCCATGAGCAGTTCTTC. The encoded protein is CASSIFSGGASHEQFF. The chain employs TRBV19 and TRBJ2-1; 11 nucleotides match TRBD2. CDR3 length: 16 residues. Germline CDR1 reads LNHDA; CDR2 reads SQIVND (reference sequence). The trim removed 3 bases at V and 8 bases at J, leaving 9 bases unmatched. The complete variable domain, with remaining parts taken from reference TRBV19 and TRBJ2-1, reads DGGITQSPKYLFRKEGQNVTLSCEQNLNHDAMYWYRQDPGQGLRLIYYSQIVNDFQKGDIAEGYSVSREKKESFPLTVTSAQKNPTAFYLCASSIFSGGASHEQFFGPGTRLTVL.